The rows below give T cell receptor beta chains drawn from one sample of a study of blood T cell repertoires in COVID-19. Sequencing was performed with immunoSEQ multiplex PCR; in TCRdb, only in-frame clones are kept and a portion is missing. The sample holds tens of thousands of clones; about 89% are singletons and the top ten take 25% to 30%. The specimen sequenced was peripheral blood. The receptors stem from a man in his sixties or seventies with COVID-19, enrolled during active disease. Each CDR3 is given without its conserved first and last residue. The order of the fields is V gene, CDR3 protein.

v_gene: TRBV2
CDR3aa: ASGDRGFSNTEAF

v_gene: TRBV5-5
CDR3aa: ASSLWQAGSYEQY

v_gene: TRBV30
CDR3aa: AWSVQSEAF

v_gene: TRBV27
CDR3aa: ASNRGLEAF

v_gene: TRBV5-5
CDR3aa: ASTRTGSGEKLF

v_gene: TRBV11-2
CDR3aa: ASSQRLAGGQETQY

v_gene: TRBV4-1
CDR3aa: ASSQEQHFSYEQY

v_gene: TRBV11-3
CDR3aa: ASSPRGSGAYNEQF

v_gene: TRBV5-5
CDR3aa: ATFSELNTGELF

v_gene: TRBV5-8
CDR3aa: ASSLIWQGGYEQY

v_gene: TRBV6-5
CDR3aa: ASSYSRAMLAGEQY

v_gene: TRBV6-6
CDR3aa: ASSVQGGGTEAF

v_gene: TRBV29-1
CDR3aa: SGRTGIGEQY

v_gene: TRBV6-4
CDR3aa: ASSPQGGTDTQY

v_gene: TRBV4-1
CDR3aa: ASSPPRGWSGNTIY

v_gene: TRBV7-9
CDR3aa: ASSLVVTGEDEQY